This T cell receptor (beta chain) is from a study of cytomegalovirus exposure and HLA in healthy donors. As regards this clone: The antigen is not known. Germline is not matched at one junction end, which may reflect a read error.

The donors comprised healthy bone marrow donors. The PCR had 60 Vbeta and 13 Jbeta primers. Some clones are missing from TCRdb's copy, which holds only in-frame ones; the method was immunoSEQ multiplex PCR. The sample lists roughly 150,000 clones; roughly 80% were seen once. The CDR3 covers 14 residues. Germline values: CDR1 KGHSH, CDR2 LQKENI. The study, taken as a whole, reports: Investigators reported 150 to 200 TCR beta chains as tied to cytomegalovirus. An analysis done earlier found most TCR beta V segments productive about 87% or about 30% of the time. There were some public TCRs occurring in many donors, but most TCR sequences were rare.

The sequence was obtained from a male donor in good health and CMV-seronegative. This rearrangement joins TRBV18 to TRBJ1-2, with TRBD1 matching over 7 bases. The specimen was PBMCs. The CDR3 loop reads CASSPLTGPDLVPF. CDR3 coding DNA: TGTGCCAGCTCACCACTGACAGGGCCGGATTTGGTCCCCTTC.